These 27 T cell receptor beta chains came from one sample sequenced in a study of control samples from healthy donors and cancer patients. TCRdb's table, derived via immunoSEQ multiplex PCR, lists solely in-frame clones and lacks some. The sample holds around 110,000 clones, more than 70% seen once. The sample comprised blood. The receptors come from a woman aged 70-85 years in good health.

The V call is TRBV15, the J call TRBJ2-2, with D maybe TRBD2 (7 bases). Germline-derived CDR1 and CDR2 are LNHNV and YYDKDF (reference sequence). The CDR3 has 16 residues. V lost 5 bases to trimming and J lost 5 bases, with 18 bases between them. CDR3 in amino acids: CATSPPRGRGTGELFF. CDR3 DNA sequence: TGTGCCACCAGCCCCCCGCGGGGGCGCGGTACCGGGGAGCTGTTTTTT.

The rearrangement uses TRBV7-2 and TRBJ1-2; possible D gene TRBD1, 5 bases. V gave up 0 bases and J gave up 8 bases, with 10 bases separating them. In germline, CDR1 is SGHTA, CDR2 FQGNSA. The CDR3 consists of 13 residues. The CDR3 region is CASSLAGGGGYTF. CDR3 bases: TGTGCCAGCAGCTTAGCGGGGGGAGGCGGCTACACCTTC. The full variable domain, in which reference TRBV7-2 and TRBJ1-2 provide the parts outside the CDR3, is GAGVSQSPSNKVTEKGKDVELRCDPISGHTALYWYRQSLGQGLEFLIYFQGNSAPDKSGLPSDRFSAERTGGSVSTLTIQRTQQEDSAVYLCASSLAGGGGYTFGSGTRLTVV.

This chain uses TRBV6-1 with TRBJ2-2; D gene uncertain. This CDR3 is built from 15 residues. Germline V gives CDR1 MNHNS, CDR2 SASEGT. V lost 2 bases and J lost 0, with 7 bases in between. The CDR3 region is CASSEHSTNTGELFF. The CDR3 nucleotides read TGTGCCAGCAGTGAACATTCCACGAACACCGGGGAGCTGTTTTTT.

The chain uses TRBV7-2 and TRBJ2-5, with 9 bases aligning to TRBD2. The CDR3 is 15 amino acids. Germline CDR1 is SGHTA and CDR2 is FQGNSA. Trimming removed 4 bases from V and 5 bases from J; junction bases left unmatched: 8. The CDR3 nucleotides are TGTGCCAGCAGCTCTCAGGCGGGGGGGGAGGAGACCCAGTACTTC. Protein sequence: CASSSQAGGEETQYF.

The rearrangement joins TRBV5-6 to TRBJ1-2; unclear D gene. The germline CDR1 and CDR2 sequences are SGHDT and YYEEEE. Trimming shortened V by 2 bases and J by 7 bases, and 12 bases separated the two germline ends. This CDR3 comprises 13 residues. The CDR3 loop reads CASSFEGISGYTF. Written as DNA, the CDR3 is TGTGCCAGCAGCTTCGAGGGTATCTCTGGCTACACCTTC.

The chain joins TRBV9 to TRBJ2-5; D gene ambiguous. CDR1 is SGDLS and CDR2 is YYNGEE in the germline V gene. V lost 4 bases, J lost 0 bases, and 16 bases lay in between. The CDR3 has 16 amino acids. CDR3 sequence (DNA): TGTGCCAGCAGCCCCCGACACGCCTTGTACCAAGAGACCCAGTACTTC. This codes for CASSPRHALYQETQYF.

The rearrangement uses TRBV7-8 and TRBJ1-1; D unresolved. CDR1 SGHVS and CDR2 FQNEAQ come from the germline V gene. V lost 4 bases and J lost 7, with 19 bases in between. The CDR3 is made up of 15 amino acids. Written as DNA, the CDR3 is TGTGCCAGCAGCTCAGGATCTCACACGCGGGGTGAAGCTTTCTTT. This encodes CASSSGSHTRGEAFF.

CDR3 sequence: CASSEAGGFYNEQFF. The CDR3 DNA is TGTGCCAGCAGTGAGGCAGGGGGTTTCTACAATGAGCAGTTCTTC. The gene calls are TRBV6-1 and TRBJ2-1, with TRBD1 identical over 7 bases. The CDR3 runs to 15 residues. Unmatched junction bases numbered 5, after V lost 3 bases and J lost 3 bases. Germline V gene data show CDR1 as MNHNS and CDR2 as SASEGT.

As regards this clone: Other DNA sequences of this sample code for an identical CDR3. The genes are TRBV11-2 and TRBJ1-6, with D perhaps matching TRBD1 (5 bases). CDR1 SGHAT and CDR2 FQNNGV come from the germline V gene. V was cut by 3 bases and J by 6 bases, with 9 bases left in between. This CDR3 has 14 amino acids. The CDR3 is CASSFLDINSPLHF. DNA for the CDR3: TGTGCCAGCAGCTTTTTGGACATTAATTCACCCCTCCACTTT.

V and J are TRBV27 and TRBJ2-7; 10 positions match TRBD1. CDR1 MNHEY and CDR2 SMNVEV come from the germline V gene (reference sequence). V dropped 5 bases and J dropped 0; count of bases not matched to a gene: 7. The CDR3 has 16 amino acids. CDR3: CASSTTGQGFSYEQYF. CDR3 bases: TGTGCCAGCAGTACCACGGGACAGGGGTTCTCCTACGAGCAGTACTTC.

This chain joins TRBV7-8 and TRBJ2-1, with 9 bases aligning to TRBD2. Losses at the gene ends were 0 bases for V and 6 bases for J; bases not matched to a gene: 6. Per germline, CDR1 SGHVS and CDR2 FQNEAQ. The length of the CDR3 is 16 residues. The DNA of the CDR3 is TGTGCCAGCAGCTTAGCGGGAGCGGGGGGCCGCAATGAGCAGTTCTTC. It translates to CASSLAGAGGRNEQFF.

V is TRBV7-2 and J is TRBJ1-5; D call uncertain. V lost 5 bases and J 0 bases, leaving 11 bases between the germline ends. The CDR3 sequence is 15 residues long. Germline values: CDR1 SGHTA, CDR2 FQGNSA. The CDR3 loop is CASSPPGFSNQPQHF. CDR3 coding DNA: TGTGCCAGCAGCCCCCCCGGGTTTAGCAATCAGCCCCAGCATTTT.

The CDR3 coding sequence is TGTGCCAGCAGGATTGAAGCGGGGGGCCCAGATACGCAGTATTTT. It is translated as CASRIEAGGPDTQYF. The chain uses TRBV27 and TRBJ2-3, with 9 bases identical to TRBD2. The CDR3 loop spans 15 amino acids. The V gene's germline CDR1 is MNHEY and CDR2 SMNVEV (reference sequence). V shed 6 bases and J 4 bases; nucleotides not matched to a gene: 8.

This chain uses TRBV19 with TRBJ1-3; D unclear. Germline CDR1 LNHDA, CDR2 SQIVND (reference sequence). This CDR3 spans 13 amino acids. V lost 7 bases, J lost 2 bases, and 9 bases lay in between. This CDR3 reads CASMGYTGNTIYF. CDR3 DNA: TGTGCCAGTATGGGATACACTGGAAACACCATATATTTT.

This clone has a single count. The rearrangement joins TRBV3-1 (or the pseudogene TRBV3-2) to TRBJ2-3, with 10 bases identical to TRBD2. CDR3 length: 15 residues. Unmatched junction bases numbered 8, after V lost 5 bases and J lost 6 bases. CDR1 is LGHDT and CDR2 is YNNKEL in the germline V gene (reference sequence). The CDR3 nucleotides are TGTGCCAGCAGCTATAGCGGGGGGCGGGTGGATACGCAGTATTTT. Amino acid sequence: CASSYSGGRVDTQYF.

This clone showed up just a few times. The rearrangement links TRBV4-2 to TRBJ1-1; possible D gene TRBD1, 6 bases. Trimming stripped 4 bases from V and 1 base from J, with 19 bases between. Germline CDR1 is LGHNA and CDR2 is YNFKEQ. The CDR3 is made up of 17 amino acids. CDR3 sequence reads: CASSRESDRSRNTEAFF. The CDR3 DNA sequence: TGTGCCAGCAGCCGAGAAAGCGACAGGTCCAGGAACACTGAAGCTTTCTTT.

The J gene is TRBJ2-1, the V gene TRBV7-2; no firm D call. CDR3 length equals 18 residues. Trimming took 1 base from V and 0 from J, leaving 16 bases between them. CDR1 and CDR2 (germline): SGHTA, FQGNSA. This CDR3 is CASSLVFGPPSSYNEQFF. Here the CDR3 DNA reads TGTGCCAGCAGCTTAGTTTTCGGACCACCAAGCTCCTACAATGAGCAGTTCTTC.

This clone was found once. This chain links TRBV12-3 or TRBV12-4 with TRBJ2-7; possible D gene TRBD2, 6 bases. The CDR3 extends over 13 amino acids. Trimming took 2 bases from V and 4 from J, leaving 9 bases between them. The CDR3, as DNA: TGTGCCAGCAGTTTAATTCGGGGGTACGAGCAGTACTTC. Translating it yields CASSLIRGYEQYF.

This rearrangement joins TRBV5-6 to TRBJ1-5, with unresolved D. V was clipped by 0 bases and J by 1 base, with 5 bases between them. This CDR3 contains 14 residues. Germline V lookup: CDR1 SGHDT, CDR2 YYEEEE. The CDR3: CASSLAASNQPQHF. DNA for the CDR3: TGTGCCAGCAGCTTGGCGGCGAGCAATCAGCCCCAGCATTTT.

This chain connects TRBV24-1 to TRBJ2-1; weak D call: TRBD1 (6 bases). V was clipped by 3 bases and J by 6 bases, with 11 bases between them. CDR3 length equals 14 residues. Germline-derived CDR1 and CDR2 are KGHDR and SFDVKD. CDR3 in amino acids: CATSDGLGGNEQFF. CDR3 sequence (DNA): TGTGCCACCAGTGATGGGTTAGGGGGCAATGAGCAGTTCTTC.

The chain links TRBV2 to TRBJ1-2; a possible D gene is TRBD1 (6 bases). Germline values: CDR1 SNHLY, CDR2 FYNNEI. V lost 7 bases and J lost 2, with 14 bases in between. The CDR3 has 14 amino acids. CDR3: CASNIDRINYGYTF. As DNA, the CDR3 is TGTGCCAGCAATATCGACAGGATAAACTATGGCTACACCTTC.

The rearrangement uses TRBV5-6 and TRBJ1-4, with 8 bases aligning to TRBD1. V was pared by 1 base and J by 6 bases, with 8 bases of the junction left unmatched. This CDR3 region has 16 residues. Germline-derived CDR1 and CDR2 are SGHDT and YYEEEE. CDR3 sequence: CASSLRTDRDYEKLFF. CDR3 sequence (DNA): TGTGCCAGCAGCTTGAGGACGGACAGGGACTATGAAAAACTGTTTTTT. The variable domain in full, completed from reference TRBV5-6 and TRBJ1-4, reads DAGVTQSPTHLIKTRGQQVTLRCSPKSGHDTVSWYQQALGQGPQFIFQYYEEEERQRGNFPDRFSGHQFPNYSSELNVNALLLGDSALYLCASSLRTDRDYEKLFFGSGTQLSVL.

CDR3: CASSGGDGAREAFF. The DNA for the CDR3 is TGCGCCAGCAGTGGGGGGGACGGGGCCCGTGAAGCTTTCTTT. The chain is built from TRBV10-1 and TRBJ1-1; D perhaps matches TRBD1 (5 bases). The CDR3 extends over 14 amino acids. CDR1 and CDR2 (germline): WNHNN, SYGVQD (reference sequence). The V end lost 4 bases, the J end lost 7 bases, and 16 bases lay between the germline ends.

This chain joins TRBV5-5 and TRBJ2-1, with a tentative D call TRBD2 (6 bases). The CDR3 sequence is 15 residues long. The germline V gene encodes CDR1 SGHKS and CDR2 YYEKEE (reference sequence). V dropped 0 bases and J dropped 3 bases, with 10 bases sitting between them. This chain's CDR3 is CASSLAGGIYNEQFF. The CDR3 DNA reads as TGTGCCAGCAGCTTGGCTGGGGGGATCTACAATGAGCAGTTCTTC. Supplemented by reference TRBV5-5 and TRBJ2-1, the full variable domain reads DAGVTQSPTHLIKTRGQQVTLRCSPISGHKSVSWYQQVLGQGPQFIFQYYEKEERGRGNFPDRFSARQFPNYSSELNVNALLLGDSALYLCASSLAGGIYNEQFFGPGTRLTVL.

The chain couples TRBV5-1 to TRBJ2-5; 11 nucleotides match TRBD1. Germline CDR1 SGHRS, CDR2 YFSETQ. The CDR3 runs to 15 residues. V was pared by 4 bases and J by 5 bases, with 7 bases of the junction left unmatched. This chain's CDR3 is CASSPRTGGRETQYF. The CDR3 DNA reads TGCGCCAGCAGCCCCCGGACAGGGGGCAGGGAGACCCAGTACTTC.

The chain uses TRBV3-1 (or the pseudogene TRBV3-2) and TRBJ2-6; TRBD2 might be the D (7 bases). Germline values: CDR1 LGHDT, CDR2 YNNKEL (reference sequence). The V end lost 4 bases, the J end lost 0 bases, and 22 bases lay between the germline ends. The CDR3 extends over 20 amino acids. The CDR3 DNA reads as TGTGCCAGCAGCCCAAGAGCTGGGGGGGCCTCTATCTCTGGGGCCAACGTCCTGACTTTC. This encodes CASSPRAGGASISGANVLTF.

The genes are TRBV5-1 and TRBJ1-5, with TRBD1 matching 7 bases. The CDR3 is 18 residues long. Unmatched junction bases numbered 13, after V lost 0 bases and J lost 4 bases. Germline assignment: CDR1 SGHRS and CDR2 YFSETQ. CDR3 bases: TGCGCCAGCAGCTTGGAGCCAGGGGGTAGGGGAAGGAATCAGCCCCAGCATTTT. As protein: CASSLEPGGRGRNQPQHF. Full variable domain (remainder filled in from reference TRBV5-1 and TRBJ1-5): KAGVTQTPRYLIKTRGQQVTLSCSPISGHRSVSWYQQTPGQGLQFLFEYFSETQRNKGNFPGRFSGRQFSNSRSEMNVSTLELGDSALYLCASSLEPGGRGRNQPQHFGDGTRLSIL.